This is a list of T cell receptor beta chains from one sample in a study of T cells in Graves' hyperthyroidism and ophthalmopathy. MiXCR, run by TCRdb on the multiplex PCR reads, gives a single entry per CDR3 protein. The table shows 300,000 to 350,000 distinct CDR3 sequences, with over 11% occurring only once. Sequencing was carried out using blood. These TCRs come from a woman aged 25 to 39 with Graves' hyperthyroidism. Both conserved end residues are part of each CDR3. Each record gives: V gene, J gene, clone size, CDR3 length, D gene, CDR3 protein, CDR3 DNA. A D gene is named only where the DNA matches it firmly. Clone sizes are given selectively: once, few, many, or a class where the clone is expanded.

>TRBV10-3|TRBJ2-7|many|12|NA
CAISEYQIEQYF
TGTGCCATCAGTGAGTATCAGATCGAGCAGTACTTC
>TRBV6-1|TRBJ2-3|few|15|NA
CASSPGQAGTDTQYF
TGTGCCAGCAGCCCCGGACAGGCGGGGACAGATACGCAGTATTTT
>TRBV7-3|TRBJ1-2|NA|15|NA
CASSLKGGANYGYTF
TGTGCCAGCAGCTTAAAAGGCGGGGCCAACTATGGCTACACCTTC
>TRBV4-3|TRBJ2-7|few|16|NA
CASSQDLSQGGYEQYF
TGCGCCAGCAGCCAAGATCTGTCGCAGGGGGGATACGAGCAGTACTTC
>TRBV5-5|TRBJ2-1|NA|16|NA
CASSGEIVGLYNEQFF
TGTGCCAGCAGCGGCGAGATTGTGGGCTTATACAATGAGCAGTTCTTC
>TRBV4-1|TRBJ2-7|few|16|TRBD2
CASSQDRGGWFSEQYF
TGCGCCAGCAGCCAAGATCGGGGGGGCTGGTTTAGCGAGCAGTACTTC
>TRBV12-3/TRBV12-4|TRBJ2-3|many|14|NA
CASRLWDPTDTQYF
TGTGCCAGCAGGTTATGGGACCCCACAGATACGCAGTATTTT
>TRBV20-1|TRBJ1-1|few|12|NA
CSARQGQGIAFF
TGCAGTGCTAGGCAGGGGCAGGGAATAGCTTTCTTT
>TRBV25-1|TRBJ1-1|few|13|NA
CASRYHRDGHAFF
TGTGCCAGCCGATACCACAGGGACGGTCACGCTTTCTTT
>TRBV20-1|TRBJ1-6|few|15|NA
CSAAPPRGTRSPLHF
TGCAGTGCTGCACCTCCCAGGGGTACGAGGTCACCCCTCCACTTT
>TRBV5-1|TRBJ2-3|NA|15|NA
CASSLATTSTDTQYF
TGCGCCAGCAGCTTGGCCACGACTAGCACAGATACGCAGTATTTT
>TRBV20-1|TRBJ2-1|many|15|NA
CSAHPGISPYNEQFF
TGCAGTGCCCACCCCGGGATTAGCCCCTACAATGAGCAGTTCTTC
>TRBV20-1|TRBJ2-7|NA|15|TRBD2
CSARVTSGRAPEQYF
TGCAGTGCTAGAGTAACTAGCGGGAGGGCTCCCGAGCAGTACTTC
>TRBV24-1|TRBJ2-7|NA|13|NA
CATSDGPRVEQYF
TGTGCCACCAGTGACGGACCGAGGGTCGAGCAGTACTTC
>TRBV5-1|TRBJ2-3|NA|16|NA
CASSASGLGRTDTQYF
TGCGCCAGCAGCGCCTCGGGCTTGGGGAGGACAGATACGCAGTATTTT
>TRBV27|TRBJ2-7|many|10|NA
CASKNYEQYF
TGTGCCAGTAAGAACTACGAGCAGTACTTC
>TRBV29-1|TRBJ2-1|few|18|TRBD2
CSVEPAWDSGISYNEQFF
TGCAGTGTTGAACCGGCTTGGGATAGCGGGATTTCCTACAATGAGCAGTTCTTC
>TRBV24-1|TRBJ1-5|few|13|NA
CATSDSFNQPQHF
TGTGCCACCAGCGATTCTTTCAATCAGCCCCAGCATTTT
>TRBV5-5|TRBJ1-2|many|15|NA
CASSTEGEGFYGYTF
TGTGCCAGCAGCACGGAGGGGGAAGGCTTCTATGGCTACACCTTC